Shown below are 26 T cell receptor beta chains from a single sample sequenced in a study of Graves' ophthalmopathy and Graves' hyperthyroidism. Amplification targeted the TCR beta CDR3 regions, with RNA transcripts as the source material. First-round RT-PCR employed HTBI primers, with a second-round multiplex PCR after it. TCRdb passed the multiplex PCR reads through MiXCR, listing each CDR3 protein once. This sample has 400,000 to 450,000 distinct CDR3 sequences, with more than 20% found just once. Sequenced: peripheral blood. These receptors were collected from a woman between 18 and 30 years old with stable Graves' hyperthyroidism.

This clonotype was observed many times. This chain connects TRBV12-3 or TRBV12-4 to TRBJ2-5; tentatively, D is TRBD2 (5 bases). Trimming removed 5 bases at V and 2 bases at J, with 12 bases between. The CDR3 covers 14 residues. Here the CDR3 DNA reads TGTGCCAGCAGTACCCTAGCCTTACAAGAGACCCAGTACTTC. This sequence encodes CASSTLALQETQYF.

This clonotype was seen repeatedly, ten times or more. V is TRBV13 and J is TRBJ1-2, with D perhaps TRBD1 (5 bases). Germline V gene data show CDR1 as PRHDT and CDR2 as FYEKMQ (reference sequence). V was cut by 5 bases and J by 8 bases, with 24 bases left in between. The CDR3 contains 16 residues. CDR3 amino acids: CASSLAWGRGDPGYTF. The CDR3 DNA follows: TGTGCCAGCAGCCTCGCTTGGGGCCGAGGAGATCCGGGCTACACCTTC.

The table lists this clonotype with a few counts. The chain has TRBV30 and TRBJ2-2; D is unresolved. Trimming shortened V by 2 bases and J by 0 bases, and 4 bases separated the two germline ends. Germline assignment: CDR1 GTSNPN and CDR2 SVGIG (reference sequence). The CDR3 is 13 amino acids. The CDR3 DNA sequence: TGTGCCTGGAGTATCACGAACACCGGGGAGCTGTTTTTT. Protein product: CAWSITNTGELFF.

Points on this clonotype: This may come from a read error, since a much larger clone is one base off. The chain combines TRBV6-2 or TRBV6-3 with TRBJ2-7; 9 bases fit TRBD1. Germline V CDR1 and CDR2: MNHEY, SVGEGT. The CDR3 has 16 residues. V shed 8 bases and J 6 bases; nucleotides not matched to a gene: 17. Here the CDR3 reads CASGPLPGQGVPEQYF. For the CDR3, the DNA is TGTGCCAGCGGTCCGTTACCGGGACAGGGAGTACCCGAGCAGTACTTC.

The V and J genes are TRBV12-3 or TRBV12-4 and TRBJ2-5, with a weak D call TRBD1 (5 bases). V lost 3 bases, J lost 5 bases, and 16 bases lay in between. The CDR3 runs to 15 residues. The CDR3 DNA sequence: TGTGCCAGCAGTTTCTCGGCAGGGTATGTGGAGACCCAGTACTTC. This encodes CASSFSAGYVETQYF.

This clonotype was seen only a few times. Mismatch with germline at one junction end may stem from a read error. This chain uses TRBV2 with TRBJ2-4; D is perhaps TRBD2 (6 bases). The CDR3 sequence is 17 residues long. Germline CDR1 is SNHLY and CDR2 is FYNNEI. The CDR3 region has the DNA TGTGCCAGTAGTGAGATGGGCCTGAGGAGGGACAAAAACATTCAGTACTTC. As protein: CASSEMGLRRDKNIQYF.

The chain recombines TRBV7-6 with TRBJ2-2; TRBD2 matches at 10 bases. Germline lookup yields CDR1 SGHVS and CDR2 FNYEAQ. There are 17 residues in the CDR3. V dropped 5 bases and J dropped 7; count of bases not matched to a gene: 13. The CDR3 DNA reads as TGTGCCAGCAGCCCTCTAGCGGGAGTAGGGGTCCACGGGGAGCTGTTTTTT. This translates into CASSPLAGVGVHGELFF.

This clonotype has just one count. This chain uses TRBV6-1 with TRBJ1-1; D is ambiguous. The CDR3 is 13 amino acids. V was shortened by 7 bases and J by 0 bases, with 9 bases between the two germline ends. Germline CDR1 MNHNS, CDR2 SASEGT. The DNA for the CDR3 is TGTGCCAGCAACGGGCCCTTGAACACTGAAGCTTTCTTT. As protein: CASNGPLNTEAFF.

The chain carries TRBV20-1 and TRBJ2-7; 8 positions agree with TRBD1. In germline, CDR1 is DFQATT, CDR2 SNEGSKA (reference sequence). There are 15 residues in the CDR3. The V gene end was trimmed by 6 bases and the J gene end by 2 bases; junction bases not matched to a gene: 12. The CDR3 DNA is TGCAGTGCCCAAAATGACAGGGGTTGGCCCTACGAGCAGTACTTC. It codes for CSAQNDRGWPYEQYF.

This clonotype was seen repeatedly, ten times or more. The rearrangement joins TRBV7-2 to TRBJ1-6; possibly TRBD1 for D (6 bases). Between the trimmed V and J ends, which lost 5 bases and 5 bases, there was a span of 28 bases. Looked up from germline, CDR1 is SGHTA and CDR2 is FQGNSA. This CDR3 is built from 20 residues. The CDR3 here is CASSRKRQPVTPGDNSPLHF. The CDR3 nucleotides read TGTGCCAGCAGCAGAAAGCGACAGCCCGTGACCCCAGGGGATAATTCACCCCTCCACTTT.

This clonotype occurred many times. The chain employs TRBV6-4 and TRBJ1-5; perhaps TRBD1 as D (6 bases). The V gene lost 8 bases and the J gene lost 0 bases, with 20 bases spanning the gap. The V gene's germline CDR1 is MRHNA and CDR2 SNTAGT. This CDR3 has 17 residues. CDR3 sequence reads: CASGTAGWGHSNQPQHF. CDR3 coding DNA: TGTGCCAGCGGAACTGCAGGGTGGGGACATAGCAATCAGCCCCAGCATTTT.

This clonotype was counted ten times or more. The V gene is TRBV4-1, the J gene TRBJ1-5, with 9 bases that match TRBD1. CDR1 and CDR2 from the germline V gene are MGHRA and YSYEKL. V lost 6 bases, J lost 2 bases, and 14 bases stayed unmatched. This CDR3 spans 18 amino acids. CDR3 region: CASSQIGQGNRGNQPQHF. For the CDR3, the DNA is TGCGCCAGCAGTCAAATTGGACAGGGGAACAGGGGCAATCAGCCCCAGCATTTT.

A remark on this clonotype: An end of the junction differs from the germline gene, which may be a read error. This sequence joins TRBV25-1 and TRBJ2-7, with TRBD2 identical over 9 bases. Germline CDR1 reads MGHDK; CDR2 reads SYGVNS. The CDR3 spans 19 residues. Written as DNA, the CDR3 is TGTGCCAGCAGCAGACAGGGCGCGACTAGCGGATTTCGTTCCTACGATCAGTACTTC. This sequence encodes CASSRQGATSGFRSYDQYF.

The V call is TRBV7-6, the J call TRBJ2-2, with D perhaps matching TRBD2 (6 bases). The V gene's germline CDR1 is SGHVS and CDR2 FNYEAQ. The CDR3 runs 14 residues. V was shortened by 6 bases and J by 2 bases, with 10 bases between the two germline ends. The CDR3 DNA reads TGTGCCAGCAGGGGGGGATTTAACACCGGGGAGCTGTTTTTT. Residues: CASRGGFNTGELFF.

This clonotype came up many times. The rearrangement uses TRBV10-3 and TRBJ2-7; the D gene is possibly TRBD2 (7 bases). The CDR3 sequence is 18 residues long. CDR1 ENHRY and CDR2 SYGVKD come from the germline V gene. Between the trimmed V and J ends, which lost 2 bases and 3 bases, there was a span of 23 bases. DNA for the CDR3: TGTGCCATCAGTGAGAGGCGGCAGGGAGGGGGAGAGGACTACGAGCAGTACTTC. Translation gives CAISERRQGGGEDYEQYF.

This clonotype was observed at least ten times. The V and J genes are TRBV7-2 and TRBJ2-7; the match to TRBD2 covers 7 bases. Germline CDR1 reads SGHTA; CDR2 reads FQGNSA. The trim removed 1 base at V and 0 bases at J, leaving 3 bases unmatched. CDR3 length: 15 residues. DNA for the CDR3: TGTGCCAGCAGCTTAGGAGCTAGCGGCTCCTACGAGCAGTACTTC. Translation: CASSLGASGSYEQYF. The variable domain in full, with the rest retrieved from reference TRBV7-2 and TRBJ2-7, is GAGVSQSPSNKVTEKGKDVELRCDPISGHTALYWYRQSLGQGLEFLIYFQGNSAPDKSGLPSDRFSAERTGGSVSTLTIQRTQQEDSAVYLCASSLGASGSYEQYFGPGTRLTVT.

This clonotype was observed at least ten times. The CDR3 DNA reads TGTGCCAGCAGCTATCGCGGAAGAGAACAGCCCCAGCATTTT. The encoded protein is CASSYRGREQPQHF. The gene calls are TRBV27 and TRBJ1-5; D is undetermined. Trimming stripped 6 bases from V and 7 bases from J, with 16 bases between. The CDR3 extends over 14 amino acids. CDR1 is MNHEY and CDR2 is SMNVEV in the germline V gene (reference sequence).

CDR3 in amino acids: CSARGAGQPQHF. CDR3 sequence (DNA): TGCAGTGCTAGAGGGGCCGGCCAGCCCCAGCATTTT. The chain combines TRBV20-1 with TRBJ1-5; D uncertain. The CDR3 consists of 12 residues. Germline-derived CDR1 and CDR2 are DFQATT and SNEGSKA (reference sequence). Trimming stripped 1 base from V and 7 bases from J, with 8 bases between.

This clonotype was picked up many times. This rearrangement joins TRBV2 to TRBJ1-5, with D possibly TRBD1 on 6 matching bases. The length of the CDR3 is 15 residues. The germline V and J ends were trimmed by 6 bases and 9 bases, with 21 bases remaining between them. Looked up from germline, CDR1 is SNHLY and CDR2 is FYNNEI. The CDR3 nucleotides are TGTGCCAGCAGCCCACACAGGGCGGGCTTGGGGCCCCAGCATTTT. Its translation: CASSPHRAGLGPQHF.

This clonotype occurred many times. V usage is TRBV6-2 or TRBV6-3 and J usage is TRBJ2-7; 8 nucleotides line up with TRBD1. The CDR3 extends over 13 amino acids. V shed 7 bases and J 3 bases; nucleotides not matched to a gene: 5. The germline V gene has CDR1 MNHEY and CDR2 SVGEGT. CDR3 in DNA: TGTGCCAGCAAAATCGGACAGGGCTACGAGCAGTACTTC. It specifies CASKIGQGYEQYF.

This clonotype was recorded at least ten times. This chain connects TRBV28 to TRBJ1-5; D not resolved. The germline V and J ends were trimmed by 5 bases and 9 bases, with 8 bases remaining between them. Germline V gene lookup returns CDR1 MDHEN and CDR2 SYDVKM. The CDR3 length is 11 residues. CDR3 protein: CASSRLGPQHF. The CDR3 DNA follows: TGTGCCAGCAGTCGTTTGGGGCCCCAGCATTTT. The variable domain in full, completed from reference TRBV28 and TRBJ1-5, reads DVKVTQSSRYLVKRTGEKVFLECVQDMDHENMFWYRQDPGLGLRLIYFSYDVKMKEKGDIPEGYSVSREKKERFSLILESASTNQTSMYLCASSRLGPQHFGDGTRLSIL.

This clonotype was counted a few times. The rearrangement joins TRBV5-6 to TRBJ2-5; maybe TRBD2 (7 bases). Trimming took off 2 bases at V and 5 bases at J, with 13 bases between the two ends. CDR1 and CDR2 (germline): SGHDT, YYEEEE. The CDR3 is 14 amino acids. The CDR3 spells CASSFLRGGETQYF. The CDR3 DNA sequence: TGTGCCAGCAGCTTCCTTAGGGGGGGTGAGACCCAGTACTTC.

V gene TRBV6-1 combines with J gene TRBJ1-1; unclear D gene. The V gene lost 0 bases and the J gene lost 0 bases, with 8 bases spanning the gap. CDR3 length equals 15 residues. CDR1 MNHNS and CDR2 SASEGT come from the germline V gene. The DNA of the CDR3 is TGTGCCAGCAGTGAAGCTGGTTCCTTGAACACTGAAGCTTTCTTT. Protein: CASSEAGSLNTEAFF.

This clonotype showed up just a few times. The rearrangement joins TRBV25-1 to TRBJ1-5; no clear D gene. CDR1 is MGHDK, CDR2 SYGVNS, per germline. V was shortened by 2 bases and J by 0 bases, with 8 bases between the two germline ends. CDR3 size: 15 residues. The CDR3 reads CASSERQDSNQPQHF. CDR3 DNA: TGTGCCAGCAGTGAAAGGCAGGATAGCAATCAGCCCCAGCATTTT.

This sequence joins TRBV19 and TRBJ1-1; D is possibly TRBD1 (5 bases). The CDR3 contains 15 residues. Germline V lookup: CDR1 LNHDA, CDR2 SQIVND (reference sequence). V shed 3 bases and J shed 1 base, with 12 bases lying between them. The CDR3 loop reads CASSIGERGNTEAFF. In DNA form, the CDR3 reads TGTGCCAGTAGTATCGGAGAGAGGGGGAACACTGAAGCTTTCTTT.

This clonotype was observed at least ten times. The chain employs TRBV12-3 or TRBV12-4 and TRBJ2-5; D is possibly TRBD1 or TRBD2 (5 bases each). CDR3 length: 14 amino acids. Trimming removed 6 bases from V and 5 bases from J, with 16 bases in between. CDR3 in amino acids: CASSPGAEWETQYF. The CDR3 DNA sequence: TGTGCCAGCAGCCCCGGGGCGGAGTGGGAGACCCAGTACTTC.